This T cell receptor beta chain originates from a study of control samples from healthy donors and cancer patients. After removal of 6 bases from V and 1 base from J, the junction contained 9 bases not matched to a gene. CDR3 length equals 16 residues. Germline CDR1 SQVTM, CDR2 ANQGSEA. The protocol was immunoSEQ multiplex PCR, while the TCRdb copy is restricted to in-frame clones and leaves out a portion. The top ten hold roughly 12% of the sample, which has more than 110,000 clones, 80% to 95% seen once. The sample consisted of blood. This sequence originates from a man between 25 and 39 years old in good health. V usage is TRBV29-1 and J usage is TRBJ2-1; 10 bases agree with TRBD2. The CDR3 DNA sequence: TGCAGCGTGGTCCCCCTAGCGGGAGCATCCTACAATGAGCAGTTCTTC. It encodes CSVVPLAGASYNEQFF.